Listed below are T cell receptor beta chains from one sample, sequenced in a study of T cell responses to AZD1222 COVID-19 vaccine. Data came from immunoSEQ multiplex PCR; TCRdb stores just in-frame clones and leaves some out. The table has about 99,000 clones, around 90% seen once. Sequenced material: peripheral blood, taken on day 0 of AZD1222 vaccination. The receptors were sampled from an adult in good health. Both conserved end residues are trimmed from each CDR3.

v_gene	j_gene	CDR3aa
TRBV28	TRBJ1-2	ASSLLAYGYT
TRBV5-4	TRBJ2-7	ASSLETGSSYEQY
TRBV6-5	TRBJ1-2	ASSITGGVYGYT
TRBV18	TRBJ1-2	ASSIDRGRISLGYGYT
TRBV30	TRBJ2-3	AWSVLVGTDTQY
TRBV9	TRBJ2-2	ASSVVGNTGELF
TRBV9	TRBJ1-5	ASSVGGGAVQPQH
TRBV11-3	TRBJ1-1	ASSLDSRQGNVSEAF
TRBV18	TRBJ2-3	ASSVRDDRFTDTQY
TRBV3-1/TRBV3-2	TRBJ1-3	ASSQDWSPIGNTIY
TRBV20-1	TRBJ2-1	SASSRSRGEQF
TRBV11-2	TRBJ2-7	ASSLEPVSSYEQY
TRBV7-9	TRBJ2-7	ASSLVLAVPNEQY
TRBV19	TRBJ1-2	ASSRGENYGYT
TRBV5-5	TRBJ1-1	ASSRQGNTEAF
TRBV28	TRBJ1-2	ASSGDRGNYGYT
TRBV12-3/TRBV12-4	TRBJ1-2	ASSPTVNYGYT
TRBV18	TRBJ1-1	ASSPGQQNTEAF
TRBV7-2	TRBJ2-7	ASSPQVEQY
TRBV30	TRBJ1-5	AWGLNQPQH
TRBV5-1	TRBJ2-7	ASSVRTGGIYEQY
TRBV28	TRBJ2-1	ASSYGTQAGNEQF
TRBV7-9	TRBJ2-6	ASSLDGGGAGANVLT
TRBV3-1/TRBV3-2	TRBJ1-6	ASSQGPSDRVGGNSPLH
TRBV7-9	TRBJ1-1	ASSTGLVAAF
TRBV5-4	TRBJ1-4	ASSSTGTGHEKLF
TRBV28	TRBJ2-1	ASSVTSYNEQF
TRBV5-4	TRBJ1-1	ASSSGTAMNTEAF
TRBV18	TRBJ1-6	ASSPKRENSPLH
TRBV19	TRBJ1-6	ASSMVNSPLH
TRBV12-3/TRBV12-4	TRBJ1-2	ASTGVYGYT
TRBV5-5	TRBJ2-3	ASSGDRGTDTQY
TRBV28	TRBJ1-6	ASSLSRDYNSPLH
TRBV2	TRBJ1-5	ASSPQGSNQPQH
TRBV5-1	TRBJ1-1	ASSSETGAVTNTEAF
TRBV7-9	TRBJ2-2	ASSSGHSTGELF
TRBV5-4	TRBJ2-7	ASSLARQDKYEQY
TRBV7-2	TRBJ1-6	ASSSQGVEYNSPLH
TRBV6-6	TRBJ2-7	VSGTGVTGEQY
TRBV29-1	TRBJ1-6	SVRTGTNSPLH
TRBV19	TRBJ2-5	ASSHTNRGIQETQY
TRBV19	TRBJ1-5	ASSQQGAFFGQPQH
TRBV19	TRBJ2-5	ASSIRRDRGQETQY
TRBV18	TRBJ1-6	AGSPRVPNAINSPLH
TRBV7-9	TRBJ2-2	ASDRGGVTGELF
TRBV3-1/TRBV3-2	TRBJ1-5	ASSAQGRQPQH
TRBV19	TRBJ1-5	ASSTTWSNRQPQH
TRBV3-1/TRBV3-2	TRBJ1-6	ASSPDGRNSPLH
TRBV28	TRBJ1-2	ASSLVNYGYT
TRBV27	TRBJ2-3	ASGPAGGTDTQY
TRBV6-5	TRBJ2-5	ASSPRQKTQY
TRBV13	TRBJ1-3	ASSYDRLSGNTIY
TRBV21-1	TRBJ1-1	ASSKARNTEAF
TRBV5-1	TRBJ1-2	ASSLGDYGYT
TRBV5-1	TRBJ2-2	ASSLGRAGTGELF
TRBV11-1	TRBJ1-1	ASSANRGMNTEAF
TRBV3-1/TRBV3-2	TRBJ1-3	ASSQDNGSGNTIY
TRBV6-5	TRBJ2-7	ASSPILGAYEQY